Reported below is one T cell receptor beta chain. This sample was taken from a study of shared clonotypes between healthy human individuals. This table comes from immunoSEQ multiplex PCR, and its TCRdb copy is limited to in-frame clones, with some not included. The sample records around 450,000 clones, 75% to 85% being singletons. CDR1 SGHRS and CDR2 YFSETQ come from the germline V gene. V lost 0 bases, J lost 10 bases, and 13 bases stayed unmatched. This CDR3 region has 17 residues. The TCR was taken from a woman in her thirties or forties in good health. Some clones in this sample may be carry-over from other donors' samples. The chain couples TRBV5-1 to TRBJ1-4; 9 bases map to TRBD1. Material: PBMCs. DNA for the CDR3: TGCGCCAGCAGCTTGGCCTCGGGGGGACAGGGTACAAGAAAACTGTTTTTT. Translating gives CASSLASGGQGTRKLFF.